This entry features one T cell receptor (beta chain) sequence. The data derive from a study of tumour-infiltrating T cells in Burkitt lymphoma. Study summary: Repertoire clonality predicted overall and progression-free survival.

Profiling relied on immunoSEQ multiplex PCR, and the TCRdb table lists in-frame clones only, not all of them. Of 14,000 or so clones in the sample, roughly 74% were seen once. J was trimmed by 7 bases and V by 3 bases; bases with no gene match: 3. In germline, CDR1 is SGDLS, CDR2 YYNGEE. The CDR3 totals 14 residues. The sequenced sample was tumor tissue. The origin of this receptor is a human donor with diffuse large B-cell lymphoma. The V call is TRBV9, the J call TRBJ1-5; the match to TRBD1 covers 11 bases. The CDR3 is CASSGGDRGQPQHF. The CDR3 nucleotides are TGTGCCAGCAGCGGAGGGGACAGGGGGCAGCCCCAGCATTTT.